The present TCR beta chain was sequenced within a study of T cells in women clearing cervical HPV infection. Turning to the study itself: Women with histologically confirmed HPV16-related CIN3 or worse, 2 with invasive cancer, served as cases. Case blood was drawn when the lesion was first found; control blood after infection became undetectable. Study observations and caveats: Repertoire richness, not evenness, was significantly elevated in CIN3+ cases versus controls. Richness plus V gene abundances separated cases from controls with AUC 0.65 to 0.85.

Concerning this clone: The antigen is not known. The CDR3 is cut off 3 residues early in the read; its end comes from the germline J gene.

The germline gives CDR1 KGHSH, CDR2 LQKENI. The CDR3 has 17 amino acids. Clones were read by immunoSEQ multiplex PCR, and TCRdb kept only the in-frame ones, dropping some. The sample totals fewer than 35,000 clones. The chain uses TRBV18 and TRBJ2-2; tentative D call: TRBD2 (5 bases). This receptor was taken from a woman between 18 and 69 years old with a cervical HPV16 infection that either progressed to CIN3+ or cleared (not recorded which). Sequencing input: blood buffy coat. CDR3 amino acids: CASSPAPAGDKDSPLFF. Partial CDR3 DNA: TGTGCCAGCTCACCCGCCCCGGCCGGGGATAAGGATTCACCG.